This is a list of T cell receptor beta chains from one sample in a study of cytomegalovirus exposure and HLA in healthy donors. TCRdb's table, derived via immunoSEQ multiplex PCR, lists solely in-frame clones and lacks some. There are about 190,000 clones in the sample; about 81% occur only once, and approximately 5% lies in the top ten. The sequenced sample was PBMCs. Source of these receptors: a young man in good health and CMV-seropositive. The CDR3 runs from the conserved cysteine through the conserved F or W. Each record gives: V gene, D gene, J gene, clone size, CDR3 protein, CDR3 DNA. A D gene is named only where the DNA matches it firmly. Rows may omit the clone size; those that give it use once, few, many or a size class.

TRBV30	.	TRBJ1-5	.	CAWSVQSSQPQHF	TGTGCCTGGAGTGTACAGTCGTCTCAGCCCCAGCATTTT
TRBV11-2	TRBD2	TRBJ2-1	.	CASSLGGIRGYNEQFF	TGTGCCAGCAGCTTGGGAGGGATCAGAGGCTACAATGAGCAGTTCTTC
TRBV5-6	.	TRBJ2-1	.	CASSFTYNEQFF	TGTGCCAGCAGCTTCACCTACAATGAGCAGTTCTTC
TRBV5-4	.	TRBJ1-3	.	CAGSGRGSGNTIYF	TGTGCCGGCAGCGGGCGGGGCTCTGGAAACACCATATATTTT
TRBV19	TRBD1	TRBJ1-1	.	CASSFRTGDTEAFF	TGTGCCAGTAGTTTCAGGACAGGGGACACTGAAGCTTTCTTT
TRBV7-2	.	TRBJ2-4	.	CASSLQRGRNIQYF	TGTGCCAGCAGTTTACAACGAGGAAGGAACATTCAGTACTTC
TRBV2	TRBD1	TRBJ1-1	once	CASSGRTGGEAFF	TGTGCCAGCAGTGGAAGGACAGGGGGGGAAGCTTTCTTT
TRBV4-1	.	TRBJ2-7	.	CASSPGQSYEQYF	TGCGCCAGCAGCCCTGGACAGAGCTACGAGCAGTACTTC
TRBV6-6	.	TRBJ1-3	.	CASSAGFSGNTIYF	TGTGCCAGCAGTGCAGGGTTCTCTGGAAACACCATATATTTT
TRBV28	TRBD2	TRBJ2-1	.	CASTNGGGQFF	TGTGCCAGCACCAACGGGGGGGGGCAGTTCTTC
TRBV2	TRBD2	TRBJ2-1	.	CASTGGPYNEQFF	TGTGCCAGCACGGGGGGGCCCTACAATGAGCAGTTCTTC
TRBV19	TRBD1	TRBJ1-1	once	CASSIGTGGMNTEAFF	TGTGCCAGTAGTATAGGGACAGGGGGCATGAACACTGAAGCTTTCTTT
TRBV27	TRBD1	TRBJ1-2	.	CASSPWTGATVFGYTF	TGTGCCAGCAGTCCCTGGACAGGGGCGACTGTCTTCGGCTACACCTTC
TRBV30	TRBD2	TRBJ2-3	.	CAWQIAGGQTDTQYF	TGTGCCTGGCAAATAGCGGGGGGGCAGACAGATACGCAGTATTTT
TRBV7-9	.	TRBJ2-1	.	CSSGQAYNEQFF	TGTTCCAGCGGCCAGGCCTACAATGAGCAGTTCTTC
TRBV7-2	TRBD2	TRBJ2-3	.	CASSLLGLATDTQYF	TGTGCCAGCAGCTTACTGGGACTAGCCACAGATACGCAGTATTTT
TRBV29-1	.	TRBJ1-1	.	CSAVRQLNTEAFF	TGCAGCGCAGTGCGGCAGTTGAACACTGAAGCTTTCTTT
TRBV28	TRBD1	TRBJ2-7	.	CASRSHRGSEQYF	TGTGCCAGCAGAAGCCACAGGGGGTCCGAGCAGTACTTC
TRBV10-2	.	TRBJ2-1	.	CASSEVSGSYNEQFF	TGCGCCAGCAGTGAAGTTAGCGGTTCCTACAATGAGCAGTTCTTC
TRBV6-5	.	TRBJ1-2	.	CASSYGDYGYTF	TGTGCCAGCAGTTACGGAGACTATGGCTACACCTTC
TRBV6-1	TRBD1	TRBJ2-6	.	CATGQGLSGANVLTF	TGTGCCACTGGACAGGGGCTCTCTGGGGCCAACGTCCTGACTTTC
TRBV5-1	.	TRBJ2-1	few	CASNERQGSYNEQFF	TGCGCCAGCAATGAACGCCAGGGCTCCTACAATGAGCAGTTCTTC
TRBV9	TRBD2	TRBJ2-2	.	CASSVRRSGAGELFF	TGTGCCAGCAGCGTAAGGAGAAGCGGGGCCGGGGAGCTGTTTTTT
TRBV4-3	.	TRBJ1-1	.	CASSQDKGVGTEAFF	TGCGCCAGCAGCCAAGATAAAGGTGTCGGGACTGAAGCTTTCTTT
TRBV5-1	TRBD1	TRBJ2-2	.	CASSEQTGGAGELFF	TGCGCCAGCAGCGAACAGACAGGGGGAGCCGGGGAGCTGTTTTTT
TRBV25-1	TRBD1	TRBJ2-7	.	CASSERGQGYEQYF	TGTGCCAGCAGTGAACGGGGACAGGGCTACGAGCAGTACTTC
TRBV6-5	TRBD1	TRBJ1-2	.	CASVTGQGGYGYTF	TGTGCCAGCGTAACGGGACAGGGGGGGTATGGCTACACCTTC
TRBV11-2	.	TRBJ1-1	few	CASSLAGQNTEAFF	TGTGCCAGCAGCTTAGCGGGACAGAACACTGAAGCTTTCTTT
TRBV6-5	.	TRBJ1-2	.	CASSYSTAGMVYGYTF	TGTGCCAGCAGTTACTCGACGGCAGGGATGGTCTATGGCTACACCTTC
TRBV7-6	.	TRBJ1-4	.	CASSLQWARTDEKLFF	TGTGCCAGCAGCTTACAGTGGGCCAGAACTGATGAAAAACTGTTTTTT